This TCR beta chain is drawn from a study of blood T cell repertoires in COVID-19. Study details: Material from acute and convalescent COVID-19 was sourced from the United States, Italy and Spain. T cells, B-cell-depleted T cells, or PBMCs supplied cDNA or gDNA.

Germline CDR1 MNHEY, CDR2 SMNVEV (reference sequence). CDR3 size: 13 residues. V was pared by 6 bases and J by 1 base, with 10 bases between. Here immunoSEQ multiplex PCR was the method, and the copy in TCRdb shows in-frame clones only, minus some. This repertoire shows under 95,000 clones, roughly 85% found once; its top ten account for more than 9.5%. Patients in Seattle were enrolled during active infection, then followed longitudinally. V and J are TRBV27 and TRBJ2-7, with unresolved D. The receptor was isolated from a man aged 50-60 years with COVID-19, enrolled during active disease. The sequencing sample was made of peripheral blood. The CDR3 nucleotides are TGTGCCAGCAGGGCGGAGTGGTCCTACGAGCAGTACTTC. Encoded protein: CASRAEWSYEQYF.